This TCR beta chain was sequenced in a study of blood T cell repertoires in COVID-19. Libraries were prepared by immunoSEQ multiplex PCR; TCRdb keeps only in-frame clonotypes and omits some of them. The table has more than 110,000 clones, about three quarters seen once; the top ten hold roughly 9%. V lost 0 bases and J lost 4, with 13 bases in between. The CDR3 is 16 amino acids. In germline, CDR1 is LGHDT, CDR2 YNNKEL (reference sequence). The genes are TRBV3-1 (or the pseudogene TRBV3-2) and TRBJ2-1; maybe TRBD2 (5 bases). Sequenced material: peripheral blood. The receptor's source is a woman aged 45-65 years with active or convalescent COVID-19. In DNA form, the CDR3 reads TGTGCCAGCAGCCAAGATCCTCCGAAGCGGTACAATGAGCAGTTCTTC. Translation gives CASSQDPPKRYNEQFF.